Each of the 12 T cell receptor beta chains below was sequenced from the same sample in a study of T cell responses to AZD1222 COVID-19 vaccine. Here immunoSEQ multiplex PCR was the method, and the copy in TCRdb shows in-frame clones only, minus some. Counted here are 150,000 or so clones, approximately 89% occurring once; the ten biggest clones make up more than 2%. The material was peripheral blood, obtained on day 0 of AZD1222 vaccination. These receptors were collected from an adult in good health.

V gene TRBV9 combines with J gene TRBJ2-3, with D perhaps matching TRBD2 (7 bases). Germline assignment: CDR1 SGDLS and CDR2 YYNGEE. Trimming took off 0 bases at V and 3 bases at J, with 14 bases between the two ends. This CDR3 spans 16 amino acids. CDR3 in DNA: TGTGCCAGCAGCGTAGTAGGGGGAGGGCCGACAGATACGCAGTATTTT. Its translation is CASSVVGGGPTDTQYF.

This clone came up once. This chain uses TRBV7-8 with TRBJ1-1, with D possibly matching TRBD1 (6 bases). Germline assignment: CDR1 SGHVS and CDR2 FQNEAQ. The CDR3 is made up of 13 amino acids. The ends were cut back, 5 bases at V and 8 bases at J, with 15 bases in the middle. The CDR3 is CASSRQQGSEAFF. The CDR3 bases are TGTGCCAGCAGCCGCCAACAGGGTTCGGAAGCTTTCTTT.

This clone was recorded only once. V is TRBV12-3 or TRBV12-4 and J is TRBJ1-6; D gene uncertain. This CDR3 spans 13 amino acids. V lost 6 bases to trimming and J lost 9 bases, with 12 bases between them. The CDR3 DNA reads as TGTGCCAGCAGGGAGACCTGGGGTTCACCCCTCCACTTT. Translation: CASRETWGSPLHF.

This chain links TRBV6-1 with TRBJ2-7; 8 nucleotides align to TRBD2. This CDR3 contains 14 residues. Germline CDR1 is MNHNS and CDR2 is SASEGT. The trim removed 6 bases at V and 0 bases at J, leaving 4 bases unmatched. In DNA, the CDR3 is TGTGCCAGCAGCCTCGGGACTAGCTCCTACGAGCAGTACTTC. Its translation is CASSLGTSSYEQYF.

The rearrangement uses TRBV19 and TRBJ2-5; 14 bases are shared with TRBD2. After removal of 3 bases from V and 4 bases from J, the junction contained 4 bases not matched to a gene. CDR3 size: 16 residues. Germline V gene sequence: CDR1 LNHDA, CDR2 SQIVND (reference sequence). Here the CDR3 reads CASSIRTSGRSETQYF. CDR3 sequence (DNA): TGTGCCAGTAGTATCAGGACTAGCGGGAGGTCAGAGACCCAGTACTTC.

V and J are TRBV7-9 and TRBJ1-2; TRBD1 matches 12 bases. CDR1 and CDR2 from the germline V gene are SEHNR and FQNEAQ (reference sequence). Trimming took 5 bases from V and 5 from J; bases not matched to a gene: 6. CDR3 length: 15 amino acids. The CDR3 DNA reads TGTGCCAGCAGCCCAGGGACAGGGGGCAAGTATGGCTACACCTTC. It translates to CASSPGTGGKYGYTF.

This chain connects TRBV19 to TRBJ1-2; unclear D gene. There are 14 residues in the CDR3. V was clipped by 7 bases and J by 7 bases, with 19 bases between them. Germline V CDR1 and CDR2: LNHDA, SQIVND (reference sequence). In nucleotides, the CDR3 is TGTGCCAGTACCTTGGGGTTGGGGAACCGTGGCTACACCTTC. It codes for CASTLGLGNRGYTF. The entire variable domain, with the rest obtained from reference TRBV19 and TRBJ1-2, is as follows: DGGITQSPKYLFRKEGQNVTLSCEQNLNHDAMYWYRQDPGQGLRLIYYSQIVNDFQKGDIAEGYSVSREKKESFPLTVTSAQKNPTAFYLCASTLGLGNRGYTFGSGTRLTVV.

The chain uses TRBV9 and TRBJ2-7; TRBD2 is a possible D gene (5 bases). The germline V gene has CDR1 SGDLS and CDR2 YYNGEE. The CDR3 totals 14 residues. V was pared by 0 bases and J by 3 bases, with 10 bases between. The CDR3 loop reads CASSVELGDYEQYF. For the CDR3, the DNA is TGTGCCAGCAGCGTAGAGCTGGGAGACTACGAGCAGTACTTC.

V is TRBV19 and J is TRBJ1-2; no clear D gene. V lost 5 bases to trimming and J lost 5 bases, with 6 bases between them. The CDR3 sequence is 11 residues long. Germline V CDR1 and CDR2: LNHDA, SQIVND (reference sequence). The CDR3 DNA follows: TGTGCCAGTAGTGGATTATATGGCTACACCTTC. Translating it yields CASSGLYGYTF. Drawing the rest from reference TRBV19 and TRBJ1-2, the complete variable domain is DGGITQSPKYLFRKEGQNVTLSCEQNLNHDAMYWYRQDPGQGLRLIYYSQIVNDFQKGDIAEGYSVSREKKESFPLTVTSAQKNPTAFYLCASSGLYGYTFGSGTRLTVV.

The rearrangement links TRBV6-5 to TRBJ1-5; D gene uncertain. The germline V gene has CDR1 MNHEY and CDR2 SVGAGI. CDR3 length: 13 amino acids. Trimming shortened V by 9 bases and J by 3 bases, and 12 bases separated the two germline ends. CDR3 nucleotides: TGTGCCAGTAAATGGGGTGACAATCAGCCCCAGCATTTT. Amino acid sequence: CASKWGDNQPQHF.

The chain employs TRBV10-2 and TRBJ2-7; 8 nucleotides match TRBD1. V was clipped by 6 bases and J by 7 bases; unmatched bases: 14. CDR1 is WSHSY, CDR2 SAAADI, per germline. The CDR3 runs 15 residues. The CDR3 DNA reads TGCGCCAGCAGAGACCTGGCAGGGGGCTTCCGTGAGCAGTACTTC. Its protein product is CASRDLAGGFREQYF.

The CDR3 is CASSQDGTESSPLHF. Written as DNA, the CDR3 is TGCGCCAGCAGCCAAGATGGGACAGAGTCTTCACCCCTCCACTTT. The chain has TRBV4-3 and TRBJ1-6; TRBD1 aligns across 7 bases. CDR1 is LGHNA and CDR2 is YSLEER in the germline V gene. V lost 0 bases, J lost 9 bases, and 5 bases stayed unmatched. This CDR3 region has 15 residues.